The 16 T cell receptor beta chains below come from one sample, sequenced in a study of T cell repertoires in cytomegalovirus infection. TCRdb called the reads again in MiXCR, with one record for every CDR3 protein. The profile shows 200,000 to 300,000 distinct CDR3 sequences, roughly an eighth of them singletons. Sequencing was done on a sample of PBMCs. These receptors came from a human donor in good health (CMV status not recorded). Some clones in this sample may be carry-over from other donors' samples.

This clonotype was observed many times. The chain carries TRBV20-1 and TRBJ1-4; 12 positions match TRBD1. Per germline, CDR1 DFQATT and CDR2 SNEGSKA (reference sequence). This CDR3 has 13 amino acids. The J segment lost 10 bases and the V segment lost 5 bases, leaving 5 bases of the junction unmatched. The CDR3 here is CSAEGTGGGKLFF. As DNA, the CDR3 is TGCAGTGCTGAAGGGACAGGGGGCGGAAAACTGTTTTTT.

The rearrangement links TRBV5-3 to TRBJ1-1; no reliable D call. TRBV5-3 is sorted into the ORF group, with uncertain function. The CDR3 consists of 14 residues. V was cut by 8 bases and J by 2 bases, with 16 bases left in between. CDR3 protein: CASTVRAANTEAFF. The CDR3 nucleotides are TGTGCCAGCACCGTGAGGGCAGCAAACACTGAAGCTTTCTTT.

This clonotype was recorded at least ten times. The chain carries TRBV7-2 and TRBJ2-3; 8 bases agree with TRBD2. The CDR3 is 16 residues long. V shed 3 bases and J 11 bases; nucleotides not matched to a gene: 16. Looked up from germline, CDR1 is SGHTA and CDR2 is FQGNSA. CDR3 residues: CASSLQSSGPSGWQYF. DNA of the CDR3: TGTGCCAGCAGCTTGCAGTCTAGCGGGCCCTCGGGGTGGCAGTATTTT.

Only a few counts were recorded for this clonotype. J is TRBJ2-3 and V is TRBV7-9, with TRBD2 as a possible D gene (5 bases). V was pared by 5 bases and J by 9 bases, with 18 bases between. The CDR3 totals 14 residues. Looked up from germline, CDR1 is SEHNR and CDR2 is FQNEAQ (reference sequence). This CDR3 is CASSQSEVGKTQYF. In DNA, the CDR3 is TGTGCCAGCAGCCAATCGGAGGTCGGCAAGACGCAGTATTTT.

This clonotype has more than one count but fewer than ten. The rearrangement uses TRBV28 and TRBJ2-7; D is possibly TRBD2 (5 bases). The germline gives CDR1 MDHEN, CDR2 SYDVKM. Trimming left V 5 bases short and J 4 bases short, with 15 bases between. CDR3 length: 14 residues. The CDR3 DNA sequence: TGTGCCAGCAGTCAAGGACTGATAGAATACGAGCAGTACTTC. It translates to CASSQGLIEYEQYF.

This clonotype was seen more than once but under ten times. This chain links TRBV3-1 with TRBJ1-2; D is ambiguous. CDR1 LGHDT and CDR2 YNNKEL come from the germline V gene (reference sequence). The CDR3 is 14 amino acids. The V end lost 1 base, the J end lost 4 bases, and 10 bases lay between the germline ends. The DNA of the CDR3 is TGTGCCAGCAGCCAAGTGAAGGGTCGCTATGGCTACACCTTC. Translating gives CASSQVKGRYGYTF.

CDR3 nucleotide sequence: TGCAGTGCTCCTAATCCCGGCAGCTCTGGAAACACCATATATTTT. Translation gives CSAPNPGSSGNTIYF. The V and J genes are TRBV20-1 and TRBJ1-3; D not resolved. The CDR3 has 15 amino acids. Germline CDR1 is DFQATT and CDR2 is SNEGSKA (reference sequence). Trimming took off 5 bases at V and 0 bases at J, with 14 bases between the two ends.

This clonotype occurred a few times. The chain employs TRBV23-1 and TRBJ2-7; D is undetermined. TRBV23-1 belongs to the ORF category, with a function that is uncertain. V was shortened by 3 bases and J by 7 bases, with 7 bases between the two germline ends. This CDR3 region has 11 residues. In DNA, the CDR3 is TGCGCCAGCAGTCATCTCCGGGAGCAGTACTTC. Translating gives CASSHLREQYF.

This clonotype was found many times. The chain employs TRBV7-2 and TRBJ1-2; D is unclear. From germline, CDR1 is SGHTA and CDR2 FQGNSA. There are 12 residues in the CDR3. V was trimmed by 7 bases and J by 8 bases, leaving 14 bases between them. The CDR3 is CASNPFPGGYTF. In DNA form, the CDR3 reads TGTGCCAGCAACCCCTTCCCCGGGGGCTACACCTTC.

The V call is TRBV28, the J call TRBJ2-2; D is unresolved. Germline V lookup: CDR1 MDHEN, CDR2 SYDVKM. Between the trimmed V and J ends, which lost 8 bases and 6 bases, there was a span of 10 bases. The CDR3 loop spans 12 amino acids. The CDR3 coding sequence is TGTGCCAGCTTGTTTGCCCCCGGGGAGCTGTTTTTT. It specifies CASLFAPGELFF.

This clonotype has only a few counts. The rearrangement uses TRBV5-1 and TRBJ2-1; the match to TRBD1 covers 10 bases. CDR1 is SGHRS, CDR2 YFSETQ, per germline. Losses at the gene ends were 4 bases for V and 5 bases for J; bases not matched to a gene: 3. There are 14 residues in the CDR3. The CDR3 sequence: CASSRDRGHNEQFF. The CDR3 region has the DNA TGCGCCAGCAGCAGGGACAGGGGACACAATGAGCAGTTCTTC.

This clonotype came up many times. This sequence joins TRBV7-6 and TRBJ2-3; D is possibly TRBD2 (5 bases). Trimming left V 2 bases short and J 4 bases short, with 10 bases between. Germline V gives CDR1 SGHVS, CDR2 FNYEAQ. This CDR3 contains 14 residues. The CDR3 here is CASSLYGAADTQYF. The CDR3 DNA reads as TGTGCCAGCAGCTTATATGGAGCGGCAGATACGCAGTATTTT.

This clonotype was counted many times. This sequence joins TRBV5-6 and TRBJ2-1; D may be TRBD1 (7 bases). Per the germline V gene, CDR1 is SGHDT and CDR2 is YYEEEE. V was trimmed by 2 bases and J by 9 bases, leaving 12 bases between them. This CDR3 is built from 13 residues. CDR3 nucleotides: TGTGCCAGCAGCTTCGGACAGGAGGGTGAGCAGTTCTTC. Translation: CASSFGQEGEQFF.

This clonotype came up many times. J is TRBJ2-7 and V is TRBV7-2, with D perhaps assigned TRBD1 or TRBD2 (5 bases each). The CDR3 is 15 amino acids. The germline V and J ends were trimmed by 3 bases and 0 bases, with 12 bases remaining between them. In germline, CDR1 is SGHTA, CDR2 FQGNSA. CDR3 sequence: CASSFDGTGSYEQYV. CDR3 nucleotides: TGTGCCAGCAGCTTTGATGGGACGGGCTCCTACGAGCAGTACGTC.

This clonotype was detected many times. CDR3 loop: CASSPPDSTDTQYF. DNA for the CDR3: TGTGCCAGCAGCCCACCGGATAGCACAGATACGCAGTATTTT. The chain joins TRBV7-8 to TRBJ2-3; D unclear. This CDR3 has 14 amino acids. V lost 5 bases, J lost 0 bases, and 9 bases lay in between. Germline CDR1 and CDR2: SGHVS and FQNEAQ.

This clonotype was counted ten times or more. J is TRBJ1-4 and V is TRBV7-8; no clear D. This CDR3 contains 16 residues. Germline CDR1 is SGHVS and CDR2 is FQNEAQ. Trimming pared 4 bases from V and 2 bases from J, leaving 14 bases between. The DNA of the CDR3 is TGTGCCAGCAGCTCTGCGCCCGGGAGGACTAATGAAAAACTGTTTTTT. This sequence encodes CASSSAPGRTNEKLFF.